Listed below are T cell receptor beta chains from one sample, sequenced in a study of blood T cell repertoires in COVID-19. Profiled with immunoSEQ multiplex PCR; TCRdb holds only in-frame clones, not every one. Among roughly 330,000 clones listed, roughly 86% were seen once. The specimen was PBMCs or T cells enriched from blood (not recorded which). The receptors derive from a woman under 40 who had recovered from COVID-19. The CDR3 runs from the conserved cysteine through the conserved F or W. Each record gives: D gene, V gene, J gene, clone size, CDR3 DNA, CDR3 protein. D genes are given only for firm matches. Size tells how often a clone was seen (once, few, many) or the class of an expanded clone, and some rows leave it out.

TRBD2	TRBV2	TRBJ2-3	once	TGTGCCAGCAGTCCTACTAGCGGGACCACAGATACGCAGTATTTT	CASSPTSGTTDTQYF
TRBD1	TRBV29-1	TRBJ1-2	.	TGCAGCGTTACGGACAGGGGTATCGGTAACTATGGCTACACCTTC	CSVTDRGIGNYGYTF
TRBD1	TRBV29-1	TRBJ2-6	.	TGCAGCGTGGGACAGGGGAGGTCTGGGGCCAACGTCCTGACTTTC	CSVGQGRSGANVLTF
TRBD2	TRBV10-1	TRBJ2-1	.	TGCGCCAGCACCTTGGGACTAGCGGGGAACAATGAGCAGTTCTTC	CASTLGLAGNNEQFF
TRBD2	TRBV27	TRBJ2-1	.	TGTGCCAGCAGTCCCTTTACTTTTAGCGGGGTCCTACGGAATGAGCAGTTCTTC	CASSPFTFSGVLRNEQFF
TRBD1	TRBV2	TRBJ2-3	.	TGTGCCAGCAGTGATCGGGACAGGGTCCCAGATACGCAGTATTTT	CASSDRDRVPDTQYF
.	TRBV21-1	TRBJ1-3	.	TGTGCCAGCATCTCCCCCCGGCCGGGACCCGAGACAGGGTCTGGAAACACCATATATTTT	CASISPRPGPETGSGNTIYF
TRBD1	TRBV6-5	TRBJ1-5	.	TGTGCCAGCAGCCGGGACAGCTACAATCAGCCCCAGCATTTT	CASSRDSYNQPQHF
TRBD1	TRBV5-1	TRBJ2-7	many	TGCGCCAGCAGCTTGTTTGGGACAGGAACCTACGAGCAGTACTTC	CASSLFGTGTYEQYF
.	TRBV2	TRBJ1-3	.	TGTGCCAGCACCACTCAAGGAAACACCATATATTTT	CASTTQGNTIYF
TRBD2	TRBV7-9	TRBJ2-5	.	TGTGCCAGCAGCCCATCAGCAGCGGGGGGGCCCCAGACCCAGTACTTC	CASSPSAAGGPQTQYF
TRBD1	TRBV19	TRBJ1-1	.	TGTGCCAGTAGTATGGGGACAGGGATAATCACTGAAGCTTTCTTT	CASSMGTGIITEAFF
.	TRBV6-5	TRBJ2-1	few	TGTGCCAGCAGTTACGGATTCTCGACCCCGGGAAGTGAGCAGTTCTTC	CASSYGFSTPGSEQFF
.	TRBV12-3/TRBV12-4	TRBJ2-2	.	TGTGCTCAGGCTGGGAGGAACACCGGGGAGCTGTTTTTT	CAQAGRNTGELFF
TRBD2	TRBV24-1	TRBJ2-1	.	TGTGCCACGGCCCTGTCTAGCGGGGGGGCCTTGTCCTACAATGAGCAGTTCTTC	CATALSSGGALSYNEQFF
.	TRBV5-1	TRBJ2-5	.	TGCGCCAGCAGCTTTTCCCCCATGGAGACCCAGTACTTC	CASSFSPMETQYF
.	TRBV29-1	TRBJ2-3	.	TGCAGCGTTGTAGGACTATCTTTCGATACGCAGTATTTT	CSVVGLSFDTQYF
TRBD1	TRBV30	TRBJ2-5	once	TGTGCCTGGAGTGGGACAGGACACCAAGAGACCCAGTACTTC	CAWSGTGHQETQYF
.	TRBV6-5	TRBJ1-2	.	TGTGCCAGCAGCTTTAGGAGGGACTCCTTGCCTGGCTACACCTTC	CASSFRRDSLPGYTF
.	TRBV6-5	TRBJ1-5	.	TGTGCCAGCAGTTACCGAGATGGGAGGCAGCCCCAGCATTTT	CASSYRDGRQPQHF
TRBD2	TRBV6-5	TRBJ2-3	.	TGTGCCAGCAGTTACTCCCGGACTAGCGGGGCAGATACGCAGTATTTT	CASSYSRTSGADTQYF
.	TRBV7-9	TRBJ1-6	few	TGTGCCAGCAGCTCCGGACAGACTTATAATTCACCCCTCCACTTT	CASSSGQTYNSPLHF
TRBD1	TRBV6-5	TRBJ2-7	.	TGTGCCAGCAGCCCAGAACAGGGGTGGTACGAGCAGTACTTC	CASSPEQGWYEQYF
.	TRBV5-1	TRBJ1-3	.	TGCGCCAGCAGCTTTTCAGGGGTCTCTGGAAACACCATATATTTT	CASSFSGVSGNTIYF
.	TRBV20-1	TRBJ2-7	.	TGCAGTGCTAGTCCGGGGACCTACGAGCAGTACTTC	CSASPGTYEQYF
.	TRBV3-1/TRBV3-2	TRBJ2-3	.	TGTGCCAGCAGCCTGCGTCCTGGCGGGGGCACAGATACGCAGTATTTT	CASSLRPGGGTDTQYF
TRBD2	TRBV24-1	TRBJ2-3	once	TGTGCCACCAGTTCCCTAGCGGGGGGGCTAGATACGCAGTATTTT	CATSSLAGGLDTQYF
.	TRBV4-3	TRBJ1-2	.	TGCGCCAGCAGCCCAACGATGTCCAGGGGTAGCGACTATGGCTACACCTTC	CASSPTMSRGSDYGYTF
TRBD2	TRBV28	TRBJ2-2	once	TGTGCCAGCAGTACTAGCGGGGGGGCGGTCACCGGGGAGCTGTTTTTT	CASSTSGGAVTGELFF
.	TRBV5-5	TRBJ1-5	.	TGTGCCAGCAGCCAAGACAGGCCCGATCAGCCCCAGCATTTT	CASSQDRPDQPQHF
TRBD2	TRBV5-8	TRBJ2-3	.	TGTGCCAGCAGTTTTGGACTAGCGGGGGACACAGATACGCAGTATTTT	CASSFGLAGDTDTQYF
.	TRBV6-5	TRBJ1-3	.	TGTGCCAGCAGTCGGGGTGACAACACCATATATTTT	CASSRGDNTIYF
TRBD2	TRBV15	TRBJ2-2	.	TGTGCCACCAGCAGGCTAGCGGGGGGGAACACCGGGGAGCTGTTTTTT	CATSRLAGGNTGELFF
TRBD2	TRBV11-2	TRBJ2-1	.	TGTGCCAGCCTGGAGGCGGGGGGGCTCCGCAATGAGCAGTTCTTC	CASLEAGGLRNEQFF
.	TRBV7-2	TRBJ2-1	.	TGTGCCAGCAGCTTATTCGGGAACACCTACAATGAGCAGTTCTTC	CASSLFGNTYNEQFF